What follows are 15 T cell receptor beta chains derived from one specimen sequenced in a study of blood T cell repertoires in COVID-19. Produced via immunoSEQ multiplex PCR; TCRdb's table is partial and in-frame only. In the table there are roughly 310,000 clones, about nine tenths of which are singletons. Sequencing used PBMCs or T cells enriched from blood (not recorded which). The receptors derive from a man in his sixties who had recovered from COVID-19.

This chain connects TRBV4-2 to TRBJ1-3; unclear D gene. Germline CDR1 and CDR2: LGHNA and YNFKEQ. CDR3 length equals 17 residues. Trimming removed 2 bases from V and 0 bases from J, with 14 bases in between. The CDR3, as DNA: TGTGCCAGCAGCCAACACCTTATGGAGGACTCTGGAAACACCATATATTTT. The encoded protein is CASSQHLMEDSGNTIYF.

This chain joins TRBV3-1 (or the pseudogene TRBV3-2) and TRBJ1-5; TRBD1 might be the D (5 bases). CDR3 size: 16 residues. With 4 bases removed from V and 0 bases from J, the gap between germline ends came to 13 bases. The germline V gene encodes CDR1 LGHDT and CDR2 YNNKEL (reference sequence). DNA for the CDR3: TGTGCCAGCAGCCCCCAGGCCCAGGGTAGCAATCAGCCCCAGCATTTT. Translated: CASSPQAQGSNQPQHF.

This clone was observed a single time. The CDR3 is CASSFRGTGANVLTF. CDR3 coding DNA: TGTGCCAGCAGTTTCAGGGGTACTGGGGCCAACGTCCTGACTTTC. The chain joins TRBV27 to TRBJ2-6; the D gene is possibly TRBD1 (6 bases). CDR3 length: 15 residues. Germline CDR1 reads MNHEY; CDR2 reads SMNVEV (reference sequence). V shed 3 bases and J shed 2 bases, with 8 bases lying between them.

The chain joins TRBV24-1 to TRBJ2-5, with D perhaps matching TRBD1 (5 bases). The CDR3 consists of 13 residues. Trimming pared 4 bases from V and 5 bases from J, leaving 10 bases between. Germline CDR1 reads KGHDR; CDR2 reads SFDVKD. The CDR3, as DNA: TGTGCCACCAGTGACCCCTACAGGGAGACCCAGTACTTC. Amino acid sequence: CATSDPYRETQYF.

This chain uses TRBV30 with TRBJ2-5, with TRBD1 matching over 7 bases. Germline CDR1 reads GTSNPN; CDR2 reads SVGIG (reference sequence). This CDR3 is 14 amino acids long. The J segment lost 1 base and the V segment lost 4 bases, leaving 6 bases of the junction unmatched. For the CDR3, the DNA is TGTGCCTGGACCAAAGGGGACAGCCAAGAGACCCAGTACTTC. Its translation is CAWTKGDSQETQYF.

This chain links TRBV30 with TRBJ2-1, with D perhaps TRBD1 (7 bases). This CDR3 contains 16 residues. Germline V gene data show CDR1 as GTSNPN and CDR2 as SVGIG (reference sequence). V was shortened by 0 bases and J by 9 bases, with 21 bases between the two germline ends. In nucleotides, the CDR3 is TGTGCCTGGAGTGTAGTATTCACGGCAGGGGGAGGTGAGCAGTTCTTC. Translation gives CAWSVVFTAGGGEQFF.

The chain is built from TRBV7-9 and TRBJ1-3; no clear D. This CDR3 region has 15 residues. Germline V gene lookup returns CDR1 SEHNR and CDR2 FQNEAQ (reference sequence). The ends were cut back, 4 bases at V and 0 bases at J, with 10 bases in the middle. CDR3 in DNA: TGTGCCAGCAGCTCAGACGGGATCTCTGGAAACACCATATATTTT. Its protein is CASSSDGISGNTIYF.

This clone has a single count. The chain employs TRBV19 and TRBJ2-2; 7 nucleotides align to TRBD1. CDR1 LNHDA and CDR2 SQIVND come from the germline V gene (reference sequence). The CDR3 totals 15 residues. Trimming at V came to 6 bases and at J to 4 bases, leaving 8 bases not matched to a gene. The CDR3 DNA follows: TGTGCCAGTAGCACCCGACAGGGCGGCACCGGGGAGCTGTTTTTT. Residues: CASSTRQGGTGELFF.

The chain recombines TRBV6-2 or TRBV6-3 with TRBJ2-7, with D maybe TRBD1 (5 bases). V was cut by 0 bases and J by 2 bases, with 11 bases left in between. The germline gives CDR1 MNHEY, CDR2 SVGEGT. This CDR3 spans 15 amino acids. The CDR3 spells CASSYSRTTTYEQYF. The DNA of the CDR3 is TGTGCCAGCAGTTACTCCCGGACAACCACCTACGAGCAGTACTTC.

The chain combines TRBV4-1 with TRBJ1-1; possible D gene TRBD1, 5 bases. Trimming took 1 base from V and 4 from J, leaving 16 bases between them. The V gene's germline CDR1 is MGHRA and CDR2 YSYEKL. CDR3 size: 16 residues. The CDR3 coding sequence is TGCGCCAGCAGCCAAGGACCGTTTCGGGGGACCACTGAAGCTTTCTTT. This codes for CASSQGPFRGTTEAFF.

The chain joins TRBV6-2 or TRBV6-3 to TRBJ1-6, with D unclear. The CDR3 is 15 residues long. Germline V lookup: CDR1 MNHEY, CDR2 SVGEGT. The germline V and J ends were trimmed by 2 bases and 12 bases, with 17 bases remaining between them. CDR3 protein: CASSYMWPEDGPLHF. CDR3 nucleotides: TGTGCCAGCAGTTACATGTGGCCGGAGGATGGACCCCTCCACTTT.

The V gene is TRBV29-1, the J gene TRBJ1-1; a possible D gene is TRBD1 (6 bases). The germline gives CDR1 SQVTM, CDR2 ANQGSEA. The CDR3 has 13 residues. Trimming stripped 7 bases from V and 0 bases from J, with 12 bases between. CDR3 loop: CSAADRMNTEAFF. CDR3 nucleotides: TGCAGCGCCGCGGACAGAATGAACACTGAAGCTTTCTTT.

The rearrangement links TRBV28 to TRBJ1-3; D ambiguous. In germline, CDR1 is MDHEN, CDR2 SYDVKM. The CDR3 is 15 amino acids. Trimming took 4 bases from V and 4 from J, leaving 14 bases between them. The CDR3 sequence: CASSSRFLTGNTIYF. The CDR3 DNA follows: TGTGCCAGCAGTTCCCGTTTCCTAACGGGAAACACCATATATTTT.

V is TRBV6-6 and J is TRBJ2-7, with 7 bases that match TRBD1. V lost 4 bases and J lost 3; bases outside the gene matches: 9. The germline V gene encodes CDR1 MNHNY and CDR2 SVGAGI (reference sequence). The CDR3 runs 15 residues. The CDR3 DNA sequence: TGTGCCAGCAGTTCAACAACGGGACAGAGCTACGAGCAGTACTTC. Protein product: CASSSTTGQSYEQYF.

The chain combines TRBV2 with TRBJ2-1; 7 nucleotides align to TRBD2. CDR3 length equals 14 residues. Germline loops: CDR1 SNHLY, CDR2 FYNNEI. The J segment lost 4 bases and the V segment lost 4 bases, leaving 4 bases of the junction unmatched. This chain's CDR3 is CASSAGGGYNEQFF. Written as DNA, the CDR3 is TGTGCCAGCAGTGCGGGGGGAGGTTACAATGAGCAGTTCTTC.